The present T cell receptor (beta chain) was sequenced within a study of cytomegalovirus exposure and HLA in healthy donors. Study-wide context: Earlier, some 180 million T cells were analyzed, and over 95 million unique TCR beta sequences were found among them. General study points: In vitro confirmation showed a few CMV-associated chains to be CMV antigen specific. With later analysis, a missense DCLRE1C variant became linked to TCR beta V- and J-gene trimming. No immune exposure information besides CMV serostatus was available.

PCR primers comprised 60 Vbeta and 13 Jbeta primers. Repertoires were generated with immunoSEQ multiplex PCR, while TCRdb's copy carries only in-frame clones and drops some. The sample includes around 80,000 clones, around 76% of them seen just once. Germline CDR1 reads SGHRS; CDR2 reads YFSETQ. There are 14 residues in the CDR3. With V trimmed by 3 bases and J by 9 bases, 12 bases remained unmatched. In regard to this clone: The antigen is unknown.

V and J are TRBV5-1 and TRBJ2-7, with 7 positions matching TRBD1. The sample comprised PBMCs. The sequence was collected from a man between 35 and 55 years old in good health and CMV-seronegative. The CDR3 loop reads CASSSVDRQGAQYF. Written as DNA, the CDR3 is TGCGCCAGCAGCTCAGTGGACCGACAGGGAGCGCAGTACTTC.